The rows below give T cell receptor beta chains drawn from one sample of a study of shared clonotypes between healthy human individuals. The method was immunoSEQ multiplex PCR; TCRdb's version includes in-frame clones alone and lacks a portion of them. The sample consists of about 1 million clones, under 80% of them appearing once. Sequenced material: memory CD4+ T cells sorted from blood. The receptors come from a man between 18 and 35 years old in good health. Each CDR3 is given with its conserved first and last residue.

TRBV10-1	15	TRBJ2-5	CASSDDRGGAETQYF
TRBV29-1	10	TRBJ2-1	CSLGNNEQFF
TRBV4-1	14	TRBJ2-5	CASSQGLRVETQYF
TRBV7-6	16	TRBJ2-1	CASSLETSGRANEQFF
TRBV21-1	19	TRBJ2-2	CASIPPPTAGGQNTGELFF
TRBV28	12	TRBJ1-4	CAGGAGSKKLFF
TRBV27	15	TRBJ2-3	CASSLIAGGQDTQYF
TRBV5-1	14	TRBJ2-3	CASSRGGAQDTQYF
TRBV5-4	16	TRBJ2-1	CASSLPGRGTYNEQFF
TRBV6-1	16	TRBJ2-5	CASSAFLGADQETQYF
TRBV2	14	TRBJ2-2	CASTATTNTGELFF
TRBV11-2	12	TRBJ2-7	CASSLGNLEQYF
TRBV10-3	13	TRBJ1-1	CAIRTHLDAEAFF
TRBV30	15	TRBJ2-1	CAWAPGTGGMGEQFF
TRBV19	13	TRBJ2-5	CASSMSQLETQYF
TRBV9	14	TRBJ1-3	CASSVDNSGNTIYF
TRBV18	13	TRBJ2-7	CASSPTGGYEQYF
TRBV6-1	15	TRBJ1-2	CASSDVARAIYGYTF
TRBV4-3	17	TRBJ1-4	CASSQDQGPGAGEKLFF
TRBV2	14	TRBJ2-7	CASSSDRSSYEQYF